Below, 5 T cell receptor beta chains from the same sample are listed, as sequenced in a study of T cells in Graves' hyperthyroidism and ophthalmopathy. RNA transcripts gave rise to amplified TCR beta CDR3 regions. When the TCR CDR3 underwent first-round RT-PCR, the HTBI primer set was used. TCRdb redid the calling of the multiplex PCR reads with MiXCR, one entry per CDR3 protein. Altogether more than 500,000 distinct CDR3 sequences are present, over 12% being singletons, with the ten largest covering 4% to 5.5%. Material for sequencing was blood. The source is a woman between 40 and 55 years old with Graves' ophthalmopathy.

This clonotype was recorded at least ten times. The chain couples TRBV6-5 to TRBJ2-1; D remains ambiguous. Germline CDR1 MNHEY, CDR2 SVGAGI. The CDR3 has 14 residues. V lost 6 bases and J lost 0, with 9 bases in between. The chain's CDR3 is CASRTLSSYNEQFF. Here the CDR3 DNA reads TGTGCCAGCAGAACACTCAGCTCCTACAATGAGCAGTTCTTC.

The chain couples TRBV11-2 to TRBJ2-7; D possibly corresponds to TRBD2 (6 bases). CDR3 length: 16 amino acids. Germline V CDR1 and CDR2: SGHAT, FQNNGV. Trimming removed 2 bases at V and 6 bases at J, with 20 bases between. CDR3 residues: CASSLNHRDLRAEQYF. CDR3 coding DNA: TGTGCCAGCAGCTTAAATCATAGGGACTTACGGGCCGAGCAGTACTTC.

The table lists this clonotype with a few counts. The chain combines TRBV28 with TRBJ2-7; D remains unclear. Between the trimmed V and J ends, which lost 6 bases and 5 bases, there was a span of 8 bases. The germline gives CDR1 MDHEN, CDR2 SYDVKM. This CDR3 has 11 residues. This CDR3 is CASRLGHEQYF. DNA of the CDR3: TGTGCCAGCAGGCTAGGTCACGAGCAGTACTTC. Based on the CDR3 plus reference TRBV28 and TRBJ2-7, the full variable domain is DVKVTQSSRYLVKRTGEKVFLECVQDMDHENMFWYRQDPGLGLRLIYFSYDVKMKEKGDIPEGYSVSREKKERFSLILESASTNQTSMYLCASRLGHEQYFGPGTRLTVT.

This clonotype was recorded many times. The chain couples TRBV7-2 to TRBJ2-7, with a weak D call TRBD1 (6 bases). V lost 5 bases to trimming and J lost 0 bases, with 14 bases between them. The germline CDR1 and CDR2 sequences are SGHTA and FQGNSA. CDR3 length: 15 amino acids. The CDR3 nucleotides read TGTGCCAGCAGCCCGAGGACAGATAGCTCCTACGAGCAGTACTTC. Amino acid sequence: CASSPRTDSSYEQYF.

This clonotype was seen repeatedly, ten times or more. Compared with germline, one end of the junction differs, possibly owing to a read error. The chain employs TRBV28 and TRBJ2-7, with 7 bases matching TRBD2. CDR1 is MDHEN, CDR2 SYDVKM, per germline. The CDR3 loop spans 14 amino acids. CDR3 sequence (DNA): TGTGCCAGCAGGCTCCGGGACTACTCCTGCGAGCAGTACTTC. Its protein product is CASRLRDYSCEQYF.